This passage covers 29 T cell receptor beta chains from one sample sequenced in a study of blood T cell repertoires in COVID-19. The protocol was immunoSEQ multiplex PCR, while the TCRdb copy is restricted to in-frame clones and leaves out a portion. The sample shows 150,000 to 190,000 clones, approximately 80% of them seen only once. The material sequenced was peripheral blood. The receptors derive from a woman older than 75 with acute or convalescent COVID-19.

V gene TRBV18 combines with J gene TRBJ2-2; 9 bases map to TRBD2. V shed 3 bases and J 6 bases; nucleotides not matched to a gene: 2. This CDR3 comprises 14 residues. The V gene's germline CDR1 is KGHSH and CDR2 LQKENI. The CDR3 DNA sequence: TGTGCCAGCTCACCGGGACTAGCAGCCGGGGAGCTGTTTTTT. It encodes CASSPGLAAGELFF.

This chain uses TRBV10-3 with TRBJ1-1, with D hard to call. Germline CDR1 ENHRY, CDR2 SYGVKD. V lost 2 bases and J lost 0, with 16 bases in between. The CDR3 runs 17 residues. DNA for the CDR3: TGTGCCATCAGTGAGAGGCCGCGAACAGAAATGAACACTGAAGCTTTCTTT. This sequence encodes CAISERPRTEMNTEAFF.

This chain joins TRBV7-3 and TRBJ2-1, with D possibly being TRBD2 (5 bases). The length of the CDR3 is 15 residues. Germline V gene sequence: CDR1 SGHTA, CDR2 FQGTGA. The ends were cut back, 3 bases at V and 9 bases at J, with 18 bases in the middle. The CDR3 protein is CASSFRNGPAGEQFF. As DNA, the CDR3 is TGTGCCAGCAGCTTCCGAAACGGGCCGGCGGGTGAGCAGTTCTTC.

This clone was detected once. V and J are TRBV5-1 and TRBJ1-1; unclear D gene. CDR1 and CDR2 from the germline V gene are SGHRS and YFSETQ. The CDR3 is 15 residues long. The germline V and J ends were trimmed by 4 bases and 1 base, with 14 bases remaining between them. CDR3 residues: CASSGSPQTNTEAFF. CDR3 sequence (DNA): TGCGCCAGCAGCGGGTCGCCACAGACGAACACTGAAGCTTTCTTT.

CDR3 DNA sequence: TGCGCCGGACCCCCACGGACAGAGGGCACAGATACGCAGTATTTT. This encodes CAGPPRTEGTDTQYF. This rearrangement joins TRBV23-1 to TRBJ2-3, with D possibly TRBD1 on 6 matching bases. TRBV23-1 is an open reading frame whose function is uncertain. Deletions cut 11 bases from V and 1 base from J, with 19 bases between. The CDR3 totals 15 residues.

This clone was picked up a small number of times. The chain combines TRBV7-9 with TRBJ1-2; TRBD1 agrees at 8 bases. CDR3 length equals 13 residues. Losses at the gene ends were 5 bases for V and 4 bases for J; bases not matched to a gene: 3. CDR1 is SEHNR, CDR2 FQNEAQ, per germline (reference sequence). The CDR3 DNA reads TGTGCCAGCAGCCCTGGGACAGGCTATGGCTACACCTTC. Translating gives CASSPGTGYGYTF.

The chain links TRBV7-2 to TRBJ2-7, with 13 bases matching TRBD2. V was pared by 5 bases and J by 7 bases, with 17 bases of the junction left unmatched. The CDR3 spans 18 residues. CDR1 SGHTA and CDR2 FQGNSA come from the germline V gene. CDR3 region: CASSLGLAGAGVFWEQYF. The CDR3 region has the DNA TGTGCCAGCAGCCTCGGACTAGCGGGAGCTGGTGTTTTTTGGGAGCAGTACTTC.

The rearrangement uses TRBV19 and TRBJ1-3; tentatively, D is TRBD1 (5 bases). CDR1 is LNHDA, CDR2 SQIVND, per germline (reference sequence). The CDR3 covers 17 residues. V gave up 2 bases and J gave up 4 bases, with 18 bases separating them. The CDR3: CASSIYFRQSVGNTIYF. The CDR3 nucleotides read TGTGCCAGTAGTATATATTTTCGACAGAGCGTCGGAAACACCATATATTTT.

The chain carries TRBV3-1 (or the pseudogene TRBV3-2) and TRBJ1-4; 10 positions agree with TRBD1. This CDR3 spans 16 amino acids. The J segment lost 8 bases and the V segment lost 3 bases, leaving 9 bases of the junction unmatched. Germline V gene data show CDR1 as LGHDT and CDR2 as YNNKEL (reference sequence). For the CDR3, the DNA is TGTGCCAGCAGCCAGGGACAGGGGAACGTAGGGGAAAAACTGTTTTTT. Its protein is CASSQGQGNVGEKLFF.

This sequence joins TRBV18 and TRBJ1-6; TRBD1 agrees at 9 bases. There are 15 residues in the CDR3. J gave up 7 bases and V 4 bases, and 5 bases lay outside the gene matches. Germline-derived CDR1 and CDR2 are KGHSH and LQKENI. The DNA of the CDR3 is TGTGCCAGCTCACGAAGTACAGGGGGCAATTCACCCCTCCACTTT. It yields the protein CASSRSTGGNSPLHF.

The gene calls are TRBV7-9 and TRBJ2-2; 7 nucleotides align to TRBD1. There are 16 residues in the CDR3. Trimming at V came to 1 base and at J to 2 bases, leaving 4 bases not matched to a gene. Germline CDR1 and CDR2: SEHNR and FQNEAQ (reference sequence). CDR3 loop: CASSLGGQTNTGELFF. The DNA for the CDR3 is TGTGCCAGCAGCTTAGGGGGACAGACCAACACCGGGGAGCTGTTTTTT.

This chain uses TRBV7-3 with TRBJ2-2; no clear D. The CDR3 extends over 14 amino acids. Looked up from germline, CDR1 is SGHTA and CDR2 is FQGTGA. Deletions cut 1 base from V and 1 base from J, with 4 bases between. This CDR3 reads CASSLSRNTGELFF. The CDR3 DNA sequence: TGTGCCAGCAGCTTAAGTCGGAACACCGGGGAGCTGTTTTTT.

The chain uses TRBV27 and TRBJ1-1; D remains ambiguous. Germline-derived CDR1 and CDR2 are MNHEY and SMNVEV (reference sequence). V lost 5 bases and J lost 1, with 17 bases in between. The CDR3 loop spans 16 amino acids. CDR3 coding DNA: TGTGCCAGCAGTCACCGTACTGGGAGCGGGAACACTGAAGCTTTCTTT. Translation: CASSHRTGSGNTEAFF.

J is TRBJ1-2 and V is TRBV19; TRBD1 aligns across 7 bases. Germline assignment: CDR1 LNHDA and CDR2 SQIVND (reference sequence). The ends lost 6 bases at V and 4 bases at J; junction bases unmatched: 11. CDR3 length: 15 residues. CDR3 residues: CASRPSGRGTYGYTF. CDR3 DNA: TGTGCCAGTAGACCTTCTGGCAGGGGGACCTATGGCTACACCTTC.

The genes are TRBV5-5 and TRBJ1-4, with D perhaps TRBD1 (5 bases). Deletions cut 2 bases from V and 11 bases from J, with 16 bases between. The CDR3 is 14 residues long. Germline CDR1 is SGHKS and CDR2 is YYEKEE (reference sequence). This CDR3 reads CASSFRQGDRKLFF. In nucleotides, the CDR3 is TGTGCCAGCAGCTTTCGGCAGGGTGATAGGAAACTGTTTTTT.

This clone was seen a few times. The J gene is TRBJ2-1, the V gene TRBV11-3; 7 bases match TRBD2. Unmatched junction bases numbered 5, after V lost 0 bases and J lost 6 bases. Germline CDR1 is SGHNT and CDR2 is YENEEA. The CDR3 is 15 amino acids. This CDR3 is CASSLEGGSSNEQFF. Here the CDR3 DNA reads TGTGCCAGCAGCTTAGAGGGCGGGAGCAGCAATGAGCAGTTCTTC.

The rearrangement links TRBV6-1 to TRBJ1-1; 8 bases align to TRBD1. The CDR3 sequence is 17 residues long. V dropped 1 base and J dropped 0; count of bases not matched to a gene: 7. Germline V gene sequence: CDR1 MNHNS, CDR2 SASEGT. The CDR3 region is CASSEEGQGSVNTEAFF. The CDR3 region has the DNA TGTGCCAGCAGTGAAGAAGGACAGGGTAGTGTGAACACTGAAGCTTTCTTT.

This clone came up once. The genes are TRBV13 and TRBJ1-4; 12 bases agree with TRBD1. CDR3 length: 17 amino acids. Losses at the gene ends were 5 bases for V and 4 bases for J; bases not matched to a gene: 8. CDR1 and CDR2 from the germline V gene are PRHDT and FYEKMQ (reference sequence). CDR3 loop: CASSVRDRGQVNEKLFF. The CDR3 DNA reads TGTGCCAGCAGCGTCCGGGACAGGGGGCAGGTTAATGAAAAACTGTTTTTT.

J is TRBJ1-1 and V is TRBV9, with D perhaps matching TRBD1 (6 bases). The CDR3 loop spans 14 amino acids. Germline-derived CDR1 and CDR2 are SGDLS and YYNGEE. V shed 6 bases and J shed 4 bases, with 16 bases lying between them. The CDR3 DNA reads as TGTGCCAGCACAAAGGGGGGGGGCCCCACTGAAGCTTTCTTT. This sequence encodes CASTKGGGPTEAFF.

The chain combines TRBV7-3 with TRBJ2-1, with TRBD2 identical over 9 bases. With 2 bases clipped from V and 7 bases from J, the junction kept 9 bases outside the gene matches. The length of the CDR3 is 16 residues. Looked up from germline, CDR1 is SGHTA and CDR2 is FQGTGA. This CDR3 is CASSLRGSGSGNEQFF. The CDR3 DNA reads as TGTGCCAGCAGCTTACGGGGTAGCGGGAGTGGGAATGAGCAGTTCTTC. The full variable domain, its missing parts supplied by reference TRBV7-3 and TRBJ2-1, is GAGVSQTPSNKVTEKGKYVELRCDPISGHTALYWYRQSLGQGPEFLIYFQGTGAADDSGLPNDRFFAVRPEGSVSTLKIQRTERGDSAVYLCASSLRGSGSGNEQFFGPGTRLTVL.

The CDR3 DNA reads as TGTGCCAGCAGCGGAGGCGGGGCGAACACTGAAGCTTTCTTT. It yields the protein CASSGGGANTEAFF. J is TRBJ1-1 and V is TRBV9; D may be TRBD1 (5 bases). V lost 3 bases and J 1 base, leaving 10 bases between the germline ends. The CDR3 is 14 amino acids. Germline CDR1 is SGDLS and CDR2 is YYNGEE. Variable domain in full (rest from reference TRBV9 and TRBJ1-1): DSGVTQTPKHLITATGQRVTLRCSPRSGDLSVYWYQQSLDQGLQFLIQYYNGEERAKGNILERFSAQQFPDLHSELNLSSLELGDSALYFCASSGGGANTEAFFGQGTRLTVV.

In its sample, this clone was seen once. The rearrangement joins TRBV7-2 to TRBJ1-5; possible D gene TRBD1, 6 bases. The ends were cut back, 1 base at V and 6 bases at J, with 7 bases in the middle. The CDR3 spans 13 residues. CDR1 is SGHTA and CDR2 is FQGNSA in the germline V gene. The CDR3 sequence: CASSLETGQPQHF. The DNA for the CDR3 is TGTGCCAGCAGCTTAGAGACAGGTCAGCCCCAGCATTTT.

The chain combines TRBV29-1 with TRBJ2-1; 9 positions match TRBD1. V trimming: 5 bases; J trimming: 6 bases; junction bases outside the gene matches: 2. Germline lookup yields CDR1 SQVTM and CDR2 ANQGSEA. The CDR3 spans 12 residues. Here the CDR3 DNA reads TGCAGCGTTAACAGGGGGCTCAATGAGCAGTTCTTC. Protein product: CSVNRGLNEQFF.

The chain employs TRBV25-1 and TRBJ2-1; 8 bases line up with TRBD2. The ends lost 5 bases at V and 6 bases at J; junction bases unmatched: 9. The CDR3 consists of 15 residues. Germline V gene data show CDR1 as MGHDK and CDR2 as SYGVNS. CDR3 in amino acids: CASSITGGSLNEQFF. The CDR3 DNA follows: TGTGCCAGCAGTATCACGGGGGGGAGCCTCAATGAGCAGTTCTTC. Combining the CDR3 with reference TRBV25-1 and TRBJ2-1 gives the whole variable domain EADIYQTPRYLVIGTGKKITLECSQTMGHDKMYWYQQDPGMELHLIHYSYGVNSTEKGDLSSESTVSRIRTEHFPLTLESARPSHTSQYLCASSITGGSLNEQFFGPGTRLTVL.

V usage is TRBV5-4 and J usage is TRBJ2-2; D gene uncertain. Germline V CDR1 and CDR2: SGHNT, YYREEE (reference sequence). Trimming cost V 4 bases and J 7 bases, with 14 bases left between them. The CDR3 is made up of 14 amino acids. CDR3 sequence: CASSPAAYDGELFF. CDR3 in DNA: TGTGCCAGCAGCCCGGCGGCCTACGACGGGGAGCTGTTTTTT.

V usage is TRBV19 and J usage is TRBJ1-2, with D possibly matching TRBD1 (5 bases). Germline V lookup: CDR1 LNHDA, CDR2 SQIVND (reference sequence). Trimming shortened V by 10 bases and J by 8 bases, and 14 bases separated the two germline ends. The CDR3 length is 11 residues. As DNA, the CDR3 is TGTGCCATTGGGCAGGGTCGGGGCTACACCTTC. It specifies CAIGQGRGYTF.

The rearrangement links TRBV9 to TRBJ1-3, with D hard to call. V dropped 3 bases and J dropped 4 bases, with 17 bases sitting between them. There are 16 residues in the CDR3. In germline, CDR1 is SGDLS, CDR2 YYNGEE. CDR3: CASSARDGLGGNTIYF. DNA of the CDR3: TGTGCCAGCAGCGCCCGCGACGGACTGGGGGGAAACACCATATATTTT.

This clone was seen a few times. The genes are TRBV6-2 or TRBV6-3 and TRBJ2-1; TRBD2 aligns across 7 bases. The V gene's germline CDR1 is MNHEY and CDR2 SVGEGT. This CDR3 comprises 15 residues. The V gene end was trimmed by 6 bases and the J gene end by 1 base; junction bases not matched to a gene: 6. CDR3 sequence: CASSLGGISYNEQFF. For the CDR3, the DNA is TGTGCCAGCAGCCTCGGGGGGATTTCCTACAATGAGCAGTTCTTC.

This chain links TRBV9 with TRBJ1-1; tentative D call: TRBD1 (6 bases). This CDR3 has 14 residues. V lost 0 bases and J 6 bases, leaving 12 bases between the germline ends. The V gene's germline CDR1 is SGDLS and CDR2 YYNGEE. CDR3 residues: CASSVEGGAAEAFF. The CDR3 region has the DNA TGTGCCAGCAGCGTAGAAGGGGGAGCGGCTGAAGCTTTCTTT.